Shown below are 8 T cell receptor beta chains from a single sample sequenced in a study of technical replicates of blood from four donors (dated by TCRdb to the late 2010s). Receptors were amplified or captured by the immunoSEQ multiplex PCR assay. The clones in this table, taken by TCRdb from immuneACCESS, are in-frame only. Not every clone is retained; where verified, under half of the shortfall comes from an unresolved V gene, and the cause of the rest is unknown. The sample contains 50,000 to 65,000 clones, around 92% of them found a single time. Jointly, the top ten make up 3.5% to 5.5% of the sample. Input material: PBMCs. Receptor source: a human donor in good health. Some clones in this sample may be carry-over from other donors' samples.

The chain carries TRBV4-3 and TRBJ2-7; D call uncertain. Germline CDR1 is LGHNA and CDR2 is YSLEER. V dropped 0 bases and J dropped 0 bases, with 3 bases sitting between them. The CDR3 is 13 residues long. The chain's CDR3 is CASSQEHSYEQYF. As DNA, the CDR3 is TGCGCCAGCAGCCAAGAACACTCCTACGAGCAGTACTTC.

This chain links TRBV6-1 with TRBJ1-2; D is ambiguous. Trimming took 4 bases from V and 8 from J, leaving 11 bases between them. The CDR3 runs to 12 residues. CDR1 MNHNS and CDR2 SASEGT come from the germline V gene. The CDR3 protein is CASSAGGPGYTF. The CDR3 coding sequence is TGTGCCAGCAGTGCCGGAGGGCCCGGCTACACCTTC.

The chain links TRBV4-2 to TRBJ1-2; 10 positions agree with TRBD1. This CDR3 contains 17 residues. Per germline, CDR1 LGHNA and CDR2 YNFKEQ. The V gene end was trimmed by 0 bases and the J gene end by 4 bases; junction bases not matched to a gene: 8. The CDR3 protein is CASSQDLGTGALYGYTF. In nucleotides, the CDR3 is TGTGCCAGCAGCCAAGATTTGGGGACAGGGGCACTCTATGGCTACACCTTC.

This chain joins TRBV7-7 and TRBJ2-3; the D is unclear. CDR3 length: 15 amino acids. Trimming shortened V by 5 bases and J by 7 bases, and 19 bases separated the two germline ends. Germline V CDR1 and CDR2: SSHAT, FNYEAQ (reference sequence). Here the CDR3 DNA reads TGTGCCAGCAGCCCTGTTGTTAGCCAAGTATATACGCAGTATTTT. Residues: CASSPVVSQVYTQYF.

V and J are TRBV4-1 and TRBJ1-2, with 11 bases lining up with TRBD1. Germline loops: CDR1 MGHRA, CDR2 YSYEKL. The ends lost 3 bases at V and 4 bases at J; junction bases unmatched: 1. The CDR3 spans 14 residues. CDR3: CASSHGQGAYGYTF. In nucleotides, the CDR3 is TGCGCCAGCAGCCATGGACAGGGGGCCTATGGCTACACCTTC.

The rearrangement joins TRBV5-4 to TRBJ2-7; a possible D gene is TRBD2 (5 bases). CDR3 size: 15 residues. Trimming cost V 4 bases and J 4 bases, with 18 bases left between them. Germline V gene data show CDR1 as SGHNT and CDR2 as YYREEE (reference sequence). The CDR3 loop reads CASSPLPGLQYEQYF. CDR3 bases: TGTGCCAGCAGCCCCTTGCCGGGATTGCAATACGAGCAGTACTTC.

This clone has just a few counts. The chain has TRBV11-2 and TRBJ2-5; TRBD2 matches 15 bases. CDR1 is SGHAT, CDR2 FQNNGV, per germline. The ends lost 4 bases at V and 0 bases at J; junction bases unmatched: 6. The CDR3 totals 18 residues. The CDR3 loop reads CASSSRTSGRAYQETQYF. Here the CDR3 DNA reads TGTGCCAGCAGCTCTCGGACTAGCGGGAGGGCGTACCAAGAGACCCAGTACTTC.

The chain joins TRBV5-1 to TRBJ2-7, with 8 positions matching TRBD2. Germline CDR1 and CDR2: SGHRS and YFSETQ. J was trimmed by 2 bases and V by 0 bases; bases with no gene match: 7. There are 16 residues in the CDR3. As DNA, the CDR3 is TGCGCCAGCAGCTTGGGTCTAGCGGGCTTAACCTACGAGCAGTACTTC. The encoded protein is CASSLGLAGLTYEQYF. Complete variable domain (other parts from reference TRBV5-1 and TRBJ2-7): KAGVTQTPRYLIKTRGQQVTLSCSPISGHRSVSWYQQTPGQGLQFLFEYFSETQRNKGNFPGRFSGRQFSNSRSEMNVSTLELGDSALYLCASSLGLAGLTYEQYFGPGTRLTVT.